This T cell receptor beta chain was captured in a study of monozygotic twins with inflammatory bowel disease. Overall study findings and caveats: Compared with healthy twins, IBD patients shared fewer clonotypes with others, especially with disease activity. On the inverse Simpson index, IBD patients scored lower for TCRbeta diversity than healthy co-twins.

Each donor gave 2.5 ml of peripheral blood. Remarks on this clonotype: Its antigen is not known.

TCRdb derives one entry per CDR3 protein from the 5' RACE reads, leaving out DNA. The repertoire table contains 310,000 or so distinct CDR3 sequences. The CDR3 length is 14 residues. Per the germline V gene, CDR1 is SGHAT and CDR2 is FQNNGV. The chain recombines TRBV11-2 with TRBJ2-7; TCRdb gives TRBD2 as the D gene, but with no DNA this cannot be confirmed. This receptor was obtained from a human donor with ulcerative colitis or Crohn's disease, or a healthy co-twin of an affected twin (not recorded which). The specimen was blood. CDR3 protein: CASSPAVVTPEQYF.